The T cell receptor beta chain under discussion was sequenced for a study of response to subunit inactivated influenza vaccine. Via MiXCR, TCRdb re-called the RT-PCR reads, giving one row per CDR3 protein. This sample yields roughly 500,000 distinct CDR3 sequences, of which around 25% are seen a single time; 2.5% to 3% belongs to the top ten. This clonotype was seen a single time. These same records also appear under a second study, on T cells expressing NK-cell markers. That source reports: 5'RACE template switching with UMIs generated TCR beta cDNA. Dominant NKG2C+ clonotypes in 5 or 6 donors made up about 1.0-7.5% of CD8+ T cells.

This TCR was sampled from a man aged 45-65 years who received an inactivated influenza vaccine. The sequenced sample was CD4+ T cells sorted from PBMCs, obtained 11 to 12 days after vaccination.

The CDR3 sequence: CASSLAGGVSYNEQFF. The CDR3 nucleotides are TGTGCCAGCAGCTTAGCGGGCGGGGTATCCTACAATGAGCAGTTCTTC. V is TRBV7-8 and J is TRBJ2-1, with a weak D call TRBD2 (6 bases). The germline V and J ends were trimmed by 0 bases and 1 base, with 10 bases remaining between them. Germline-derived CDR1 and CDR2 are SGHVS and FQNEAQ. The CDR3 consists of 16 residues.